These T cell receptor beta chains were read from a single sample in a study of shared clonotypes between healthy human individuals. Data came from immunoSEQ multiplex PCR; TCRdb stores just in-frame clones and leaves some out. Here the sample spans about 2,500,000 clones, around 94% being singletons. Sequencing was performed on naive CD4+ T cells sorted from blood. The receptors were sampled from a man between 18 and 29 years old in good health. Each CDR3 is given with its conserved first and last residue. The D gene is left open where the match is weak. Clone size is stated in some rows and not others, as once, few, many or a class when expanded.

clone_size	v_call	d_call	j_call	cdr3_nt	cdr3_aa
.	TRBV6-5	.	TRBJ2-1	TGTGCCAGCAGTTACTCGAGGCGCGGGACCCTCAATGAGCAGTTCTTC	CASSYSRRGTLNEQFF
.	TRBV30	.	TRBJ2-3	TGTGCCTGGAGTGATGGCGGAAGGCGCACAGATACGCAGTATTTT	CAWSDGGRRTDTQYF
.	TRBV7-2	TRBD2	TRBJ2-2	TGTGCCAGCAGCTTAGAAGATCGCGGGAGGGCCGGGGAGCTGTTTTTT	CASSLEDRGRAGELFF
.	TRBV7-9	.	TRBJ2-2	TGTGCCAGCAGCTTAGGAATGGGAAACACCGGGGAGCTGTTTTTT	CASSLGMGNTGELFF
.	TRBV6-1	.	TRBJ1-2	TGTGCCAGCAGTGAGCGGCTGTATGGCTACACCTTC	CASSERLYGYTF
.	TRBV5-6	TRBD1	TRBJ2-7	TGTGCCAGCAGCCGGGACAGACGCGAGCAGTACTTC	CASSRDRREQYF
few	TRBV6-6	.	TRBJ1-1	TGTGCCAGCAGACTTATCGGGACTGAAGCTTTCTTT	CASRLIGTEAFF
.	TRBV28	.	TRBJ2-7	TGTGCCAGCAGTTTGATGAGGATCCACGAGCAGTACTTC	CASSLMRIHEQYF
.	TRBV11-1	TRBD1	TRBJ2-7	TGTGCCAGCAGCCGAGCAGGGGGAACCTACGAGCAGTACTTC	CASSRAGGTYEQYF
.	TRBV11-1	.	TRBJ2-5	TGTGCCAGCAGCTCAGGACGGCGGGGGCCACGCCAAGAGACCCAGTACTTC	CASSSGRRGPRQETQYF
.	TRBV5-6	.	TRBJ2-3	TGTGCCAGCAGCTTAACGGGAAAGGGAGATACGCAGTATTTT	CASSLTGKGDTQYF
.	TRBV9	.	TRBJ2-3	TGTGCCAGCAGCGTTATCGGACAGACCGTGGATACGCAGTATTTT	CASSVIGQTVDTQYF
once	TRBV7-7	TRBD2	TRBJ2-2	TGTGCTAGCAGTCCCGGACTAGCGAACTCCGGGGAGCTGTTTTTT	CASSPGLANSGELFF
.	TRBV28	.	TRBJ2-3	TGTGCCAGCAGTTTTCAGGGGGGCTGGTCTACGCAGTATTTT	CASSFQGGWSTQYF
.	TRBV6-5	TRBD1	TRBJ1-1	TGTGCCAGCATCCTCCGGGGACAGGAAGCTTTCTTT	CASILRGQEAFF
.	TRBV11-2	.	TRBJ1-1	TGTGCCAGCAGCTTGATCCCAGGCCTCACTGAAGCTTTCTTT	CASSLIPGLTEAFF
.	TRBV6-1	.	TRBJ2-5	TGTGCCAGCAGTGAAGCTGAAGGTCAGACCCAGTACTTC	CASSEAEGQTQYF
.	TRBV18	TRBD1	TRBJ2-7	TGTGCCAGCTCTAAGGGACAGCCCGAGCAGTACTTC	CASSKGQPEQYF
.	TRBV25-1	.	TRBJ2-5	TGTGCCAGCAGTGAATACGGCACGTACTTC	CASSEYGTYF
.	TRBV9	.	TRBJ2-7	TGTGCCAGCAGCCCTAGAGGATACTCCTACGAGCAGTACTTC	CASSPRGYSYEQYF
.	TRBV6-5	.	TRBJ1-2	TGTGCCAGCAGTTACTCACGTGGTCATAACTATGGCTACACCTTC	CASSYSRGHNYGYTF
.	TRBV7-2	TRBD1	TRBJ1-1	TGTGCCAGCAGCTTACACACAGGGGGCACTGAAGCTTTCTTT	CASSLHTGGTEAFF
.	TRBV19	.	TRBJ1-5	TGTGCCAGCACCCTTACGGGGGTTACGGGCAATCAGCCCCAGCATTTT	CASTLTGVTGNQPQHF
once	TRBV7-9	.	TRBJ1-2	TGTGCCAGCAGCTCGCAGGGTCGGTATGGCTACACCTTC	CASSSQGRYGYTF